This is a list of T cell receptor beta chains from one sample in a study of identical twins. MiXCR, applied by TCRdb to the 5' RACE reads, yields one record per CDR3 protein. The table shows approximately 1.8 million distinct CDR3 sequences, with around 33% occurring only once. The source material was cord blood. The source is a newborn girl in good health. The CDR3 runs from the conserved cysteine through the conserved F or W. Size values are once, few and many counts, or a class for expanded clones, and some rows have none.

CASSLGRDQETQYF	TRBV28	TRBJ2-5	many
CRDSSYEQYF	TRBV29-1	TRBJ2-7	few
CASSLVGGFKNIQYF	TRBV7-2	TRBJ2-4	many
CASSLPLAGTAIIEQYF	TRBV4-2	NA	NA
CASSLARLAHTDTQYF	TRBV5-8	TRBJ2-3	NA
CSASRTSLLSSYNEQFF	TRBV20-1	TRBJ2-1	NA
CASGLSGDYSNQPQHF	TRBV28	TRBJ1-5	NA
CSVVGTSRLVKNIQYF	TRBV29-1	TRBJ2-4	once
CASSHSGRFWNEQFF	TRBV3-1	TRBJ2-1	NA
CAISPGPVNTGELFF	TRBV10-3	TRBJ2-2	NA
CASSAVPAGEDAKNIQYF	TRBV11-2	NA	NA
CAISEISIGGSEQFF	TRBV10-3	TRBJ2-1	many
CASSPLSVGGENEKLFF	TRBV3-1	TRBJ1-4	NA
CSVSVSSYEQYF	TRBV29-1	TRBJ2-7	many
CASSIGAMGGYTF	TRBV2	TRBJ1-2	NA
CSLTGGTDTQYF	TRBV29-1	TRBJ2-3	many
CSARDPRKTYEQYF	TRBV20-1	TRBJ2-7	NA
CASSPQRREQETQYF	TRBV12-3/TRBV12-4	TRBJ2-5	NA
CASSLELAGGIYEQYF	TRBV5-1	TRBJ2-7	few
CASSLANRFHEQYF	TRBV5-1	TRBJ2-7	NA
CAAATGTTNNEQYF	TRBV10-3	NA	few
CSARVPRGSNQPQHF	TRBV20-1	TRBJ1-5	few
CASSPTSGRWDEQFF	TRBV12-3/TRBV12-4	TRBJ2-1	NA
CASSWARTGTEAFF	TRBV27	TRBJ1-1	few
CSAIVRPSFYNEQFF	TRBV20-1	TRBJ2-1	NA
CASSLTPRTNNEQFF	TRBV11-2	TRBJ2-1	NA
CASSVGASLGDTQYF	TRBV9	TRBJ2-3	NA
CASSRKDSSSYNEQYF	TRBV4-1	NA	few
CSAIELAGYSDTQYF	TRBV20-1	TRBJ2-3	once
CASSWGPRADTQYF	TRBV7-9	TRBJ2-3	NA
CSARTGSDNEQFF	TRBV20-1	TRBJ2-1	NA
CASTGQNTGELFF	TRBV6-5	TRBJ2-2	NA
CASSQDRDPSNQPQHF	TRBV4-2	TRBJ1-5	few
CASQPRTATTYEQYF	TRBV2	TRBJ2-7	NA
CATSRGAGGAFF	TRBV15	TRBJ2-1	once
CASNKVGQNTEAFF	TRBV7-2	TRBJ1-1	NA
CASSPRTGKTYEQYF	TRBV4-1	NA	few
CASSALTNYGYTF	TRBV2	TRBJ1-2	many
CSAPFAGGTDTQYF	TRBV20-1	TRBJ2-3	few
CASSPRGFGTDTQYF	TRBV18	TRBJ2-3	NA
CATSDSYPREEAAYEQYF	TRBV24-1	TRBJ2-7	few
CASSALPTSTDTQYF	TRBV6-1	TRBJ2-3	NA
CASSLVDSPNQPQHF	TRBV7-8	TRBJ1-5	NA